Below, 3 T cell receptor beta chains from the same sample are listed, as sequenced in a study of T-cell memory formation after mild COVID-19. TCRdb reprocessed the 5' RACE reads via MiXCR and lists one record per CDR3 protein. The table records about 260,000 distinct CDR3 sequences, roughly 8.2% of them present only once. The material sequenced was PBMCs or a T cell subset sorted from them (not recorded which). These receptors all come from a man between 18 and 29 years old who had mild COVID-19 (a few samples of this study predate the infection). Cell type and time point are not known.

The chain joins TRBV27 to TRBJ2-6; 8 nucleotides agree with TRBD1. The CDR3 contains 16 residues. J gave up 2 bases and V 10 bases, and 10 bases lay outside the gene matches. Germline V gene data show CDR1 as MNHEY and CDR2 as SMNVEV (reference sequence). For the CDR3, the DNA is TGTGCCACAGGGGGCAGGGGGCTTGCTGGGGCCAACGTCCTGACTTTC. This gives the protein CATGGRGLAGANVLTF. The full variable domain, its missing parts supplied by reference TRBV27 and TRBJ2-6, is EAQVTQNPRYLITVTGKKLTVTCSQNMNHEYMSWYRQDPGLGLRQIYYSMNVEVTDKGDVPEGYKVSRKEKRNFPLILESPSPNQTSLYFCATGGRGLAGANVLTFGAGSRLTVL.

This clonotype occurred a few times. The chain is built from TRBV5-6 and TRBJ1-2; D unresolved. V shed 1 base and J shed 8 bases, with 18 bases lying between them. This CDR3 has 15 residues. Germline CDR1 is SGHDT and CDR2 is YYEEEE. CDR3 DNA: TGTGCCAGCAGCTTGCTTCCGGGGAACCCGGCCGGCTACACCTTC. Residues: CASSLLPGNPAGYTF.

DNA for the CDR3: TGCAGCGTGATCGAGGGGAGGGATACGCAGTATTTT. Encoded protein: CSVIEGRDTQYF. This chain connects TRBV29-1 to TRBJ2-3; perhaps TRBD2 as D (6 bases). Germline loops: CDR1 SQVTM, CDR2 ANQGSEA. The V end lost 6 bases, the J end lost 6 bases, and 13 bases lay between the germline ends. This CDR3 has 12 residues.